This T cell receptor (beta chain) was recovered during a study of T-cell memory formation after mild COVID-19. Points from the study as a whole: The authors did not confirm SARS-CoV-2 specificity of second-wave clones peaking day 37. Researchers report contracting CD4+ clones mostly in CM and EM, with CD8+ clones in EMRA.

Barcoded TCR alpha and TCR beta cDNA libraries with UMIs came from 5'RACE using constant-segment primers. TCRdb reprocessed the 5' RACE reads with MiXCR, giving one entry per CDR3 protein. The repertoire holds some 340,000 distinct CDR3 sequences, with 10% to 15% as singletons. This CDR3 spans 14 amino acids. The V end lost 6 bases, the J end lost 7 bases, and 19 bases lay between the germline ends. Per the germline V gene, CDR1 is SQVTM and CDR2 is ANQGSEA. There are a few counts of this clonotype. Its antigen is unknown. This receptor was obtained from a man in his late teens or twenties who had mild COVID-19 (a few samples of this study predate the infection). Cell type and time point are not known. The sequencing sample was made of PBMCs or a T cell subset sorted from them (not recorded which). The rearrangement uses TRBV29-1 and TRBJ2-1; TRBD1 might be the D (7 bases). CDR3 in amino acids: CSVARGAPGNEQFF. As DNA, the CDR3 is TGCAGCGTCGCCAGGGGGGCCCCTGGTAATGAGCAGTTCTTC.